These 11 T cell receptor beta chains came from one sample sequenced in a study of T cell changes during pregnancy in multiple sclerosis. Libraries were prepared by immunoSEQ multiplex PCR; TCRdb keeps only in-frame clonotypes and omits some of them. The top ten hold 3% to 3.5% of the sample, which has tens of thousands of clones, 75% to 90% seen once. The sample in question was peripheral blood, obtained before pregnancy. These receptors all come from a female donor with multiple sclerosis, enrolled in a pregnancy study.

The V gene is TRBV28, the J gene TRBJ1-1; 9 bases are a match to TRBD1. This CDR3 comprises 13 residues. Germline CDR1 MDHEN, CDR2 SYDVKM. Unmatched junction bases numbered 6, after V lost 7 bases and J lost 6 bases. DNA for the CDR3: TGTGCCAGCACCTCAGGACAGGGGCCTGAAGCTTTCTTT. This encodes CASTSGQGPEAFF.

This chain uses TRBV10-3 with TRBJ1-2; 8 bases agree with TRBD1. The V segment lost 7 bases and the J segment 6 bases; nucleotides outside the gene matches: 4. Per the germline V gene, CDR1 is ENHRY and CDR2 is SYGVKD. CDR3 length equals 12 residues. CDR3 nucleotides: TGTGCCATCACTGGGACAGGCGATGGCTACACCTTC. This codes for CAITGTGDGYTF.

The chain recombines TRBV19 with TRBJ1-4; a possible D gene is TRBD1 (6 bases). CDR1 and CDR2 (germline): LNHDA, SQIVND (reference sequence). V was cut by 4 bases and J by 8 bases, with 20 bases left in between. The CDR3 consists of 16 residues. The CDR3 DNA sequence: TGTGCCAGTAGTAGTACTTGGACAGTTTTAAAAGAAAAACTGTTTTTT. It is translated as CASSSTWTVLKEKLFF.

A few counts support this clone. The chain combines TRBV18 with TRBJ2-7; 9 bases line up with TRBD1. The CDR3 totals 16 residues. The V segment lost 3 bases and the J segment 6 bases; nucleotides outside the gene matches: 12. Germline-derived CDR1 and CDR2 are KGHSH and LQKENI. The DNA for the CDR3 is TGTGCCAGCTCACCGGTCCCGGGACAGGGAAGAAGCGAGCAGTACTTC. It is translated as CASSPVPGQGRSEQYF.

The chain employs TRBV6-5 and TRBJ2-7, with 9 bases matching TRBD1. CDR1 is MNHEY and CDR2 is SVGAGI in the germline V gene. V lost 6 bases and J lost 2; bases outside the gene matches: 5. This CDR3 has 14 residues. The DNA for the CDR3 is TGTGCCAGCAGCCGAGGGACAGGGACCTACGAGCAGTACTTC. This encodes CASSRGTGTYEQYF.

The chain recombines TRBV30 with TRBJ1-5; D is uncertain. Germline V gene lookup returns CDR1 GTSNPN and CDR2 SVGIG (reference sequence). CDR3 length equals 14 residues. V lost 3 bases and J 7 bases, leaving 16 bases between the germline ends. The CDR3 sequence is CAWRNGKGWQPQHF. The CDR3 DNA sequence: TGTGCCTGGAGAAACGGGAAAGGTTGGCAGCCCCAGCATTTT.

The rearrangement links TRBV5-1 to TRBJ2-2, with no clear D. Germline loops: CDR1 SGHRS, CDR2 YFSETQ. The CDR3 extends over 18 amino acids. Trimming took 0 bases from V and 4 from J, leaving 19 bases between them. The CDR3 DNA follows: TGCGCCAGCAGCTTGGTATTCAGTGAGGCGCTGGGCACCGGGGAGCTGTTTTTT. Amino acids: CASSLVFSEALGTGELFF.

V gene TRBV29-1 combines with J gene TRBJ2-7, with 8 bases lining up with TRBD1. The CDR3 loop spans 13 amino acids. V gave up 4 bases and J gave up 9 bases; unmatched junction bases: 11. Germline lookup yields CDR1 SQVTM and CDR2 ANQGSEA. The CDR3 nucleotides read TGCAGCGTTGTTGGCCAGGGGGCAGATAGGCAGTACTTC. Protein sequence: CSVVGQGADRQYF.

The chain links TRBV7-2 to TRBJ2-7; 8 bases fit TRBD2. This CDR3 has 13 residues. The germline V gene encodes CDR1 SGHTA and CDR2 FQGNSA. V lost 5 bases, J lost 7 bases, and 7 bases stayed unmatched. This chain's CDR3 is CASSPRSGGEQYF. In nucleotides, the CDR3 is TGTGCCAGCAGCCCGAGGTCGGGGGGGGAGCAGTACTTC.

A single count supports this clone. The V gene is TRBV5-1, the J gene TRBJ2-2; tentatively, D is TRBD1 (6 bases). This CDR3 has 15 residues. The germline V gene encodes CDR1 SGHRS and CDR2 YFSETQ. V lost 0 bases to trimming and J lost 4 bases, with 10 bases between them. The CDR3 DNA reads TGCGCCAGCAGCTTGGGGTCAGGGGCCACCGGGGAGCTGTTTTTT. Amino acids: CASSLGSGATGELFF.

This clone was detected only a few times. This sequence joins TRBV7-3 and TRBJ1-2; the match to TRBD1 covers 7 bases. The trim removed 2 bases at V and 1 base at J, leaving 1 base unmatched. The CDR3 covers 14 residues. The V gene's germline CDR1 is SGHTA and CDR2 FQGTGA. In nucleotides, the CDR3 is TGTGCCAGCAGCTTACAGGGGGGTAACTATGGCTACACCTTC. Translation: CASSLQGGNYGYTF.